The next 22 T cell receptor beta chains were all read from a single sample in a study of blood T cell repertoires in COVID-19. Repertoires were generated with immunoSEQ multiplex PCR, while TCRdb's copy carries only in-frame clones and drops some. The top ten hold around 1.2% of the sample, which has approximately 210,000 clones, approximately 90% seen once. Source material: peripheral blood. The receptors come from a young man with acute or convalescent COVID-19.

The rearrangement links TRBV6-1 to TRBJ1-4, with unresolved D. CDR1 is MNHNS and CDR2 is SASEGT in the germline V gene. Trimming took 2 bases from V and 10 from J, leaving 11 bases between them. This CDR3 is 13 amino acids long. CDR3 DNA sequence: TGTGCCAGCAGTGAAAGGCAGGTTGGAAAACTGTTTTTT. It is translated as CASSERQVGKLFF.

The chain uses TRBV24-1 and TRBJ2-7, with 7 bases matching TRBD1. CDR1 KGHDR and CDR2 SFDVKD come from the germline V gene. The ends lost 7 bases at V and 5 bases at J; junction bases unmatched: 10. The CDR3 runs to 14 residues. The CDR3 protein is CATSHTTGIDEQYF. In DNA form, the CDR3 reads TGTGCCACCAGCCATACGACAGGGATCGACGAGCAGTACTTC.

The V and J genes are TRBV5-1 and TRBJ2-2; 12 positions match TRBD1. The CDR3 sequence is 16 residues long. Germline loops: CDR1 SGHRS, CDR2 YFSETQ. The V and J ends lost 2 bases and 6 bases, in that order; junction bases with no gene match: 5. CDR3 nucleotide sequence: TGCGCCAGCAGCTTTCCGGGACAGGGGGCGCCCGGGGAGCTGTTTTTT. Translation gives CASSFPGQGAPGELFF.

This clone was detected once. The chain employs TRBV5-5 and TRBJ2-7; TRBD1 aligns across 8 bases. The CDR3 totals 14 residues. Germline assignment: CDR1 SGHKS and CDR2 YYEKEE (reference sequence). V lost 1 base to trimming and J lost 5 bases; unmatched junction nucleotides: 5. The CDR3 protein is CASSLTGGGNEQYF. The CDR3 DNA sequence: TGTGCCAGCAGCTTGACAGGGGGTGGGAACGAGCAGTACTTC.

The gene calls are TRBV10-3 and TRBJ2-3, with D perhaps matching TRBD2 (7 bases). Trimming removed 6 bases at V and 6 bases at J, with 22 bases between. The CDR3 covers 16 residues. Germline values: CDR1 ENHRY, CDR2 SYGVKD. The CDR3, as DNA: TGTGCCATCAGGGGGGGGGCGAGCGGGCAAACGGATACGCAGTATTTT. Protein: CAIRGGASGQTDTQYF.

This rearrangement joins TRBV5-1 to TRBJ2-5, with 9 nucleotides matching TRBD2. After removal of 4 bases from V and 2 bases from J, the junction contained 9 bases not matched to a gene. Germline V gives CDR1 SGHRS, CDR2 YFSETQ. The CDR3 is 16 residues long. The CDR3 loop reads CASSRGSGGTQETQYF. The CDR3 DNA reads TGCGCCAGCAGCCGGGGTAGCGGGGGTACACAAGAGACCCAGTACTTC.

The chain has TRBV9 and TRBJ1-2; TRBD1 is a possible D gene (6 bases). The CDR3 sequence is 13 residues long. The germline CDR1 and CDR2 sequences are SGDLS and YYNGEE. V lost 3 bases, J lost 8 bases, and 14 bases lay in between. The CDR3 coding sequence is TGTGCCAGCAGCGCAGGGGTCGCGGACGGCTACACCTTC. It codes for CASSAGVADGYTF.

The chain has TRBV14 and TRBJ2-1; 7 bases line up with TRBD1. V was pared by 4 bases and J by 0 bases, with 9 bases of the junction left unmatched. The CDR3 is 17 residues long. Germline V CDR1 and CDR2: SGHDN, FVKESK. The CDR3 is CASSRIRTGRSYNEQFF. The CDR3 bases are TGTGCCAGCAGCCGAATAAGGACAGGCCGCTCCTACAATGAGCAGTTCTTC.

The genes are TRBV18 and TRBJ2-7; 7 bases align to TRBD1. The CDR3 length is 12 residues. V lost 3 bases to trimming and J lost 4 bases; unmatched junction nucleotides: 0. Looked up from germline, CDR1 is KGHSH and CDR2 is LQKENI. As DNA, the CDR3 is TGTGCCAGCTCACCGGGACAGTACGAGCAGTACTTC. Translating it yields CASSPGQYEQYF. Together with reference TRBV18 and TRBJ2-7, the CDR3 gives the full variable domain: NAGVMQNPRHLVRRRGQEARLRCSPMKGHSHVYWYRQLPEEGLKFMVYLQKENIIDESGMPKERFSAEFPKEGPSILRIQQVVRGDSAAYFCASSPGQYEQYFGPGTRLTVT.

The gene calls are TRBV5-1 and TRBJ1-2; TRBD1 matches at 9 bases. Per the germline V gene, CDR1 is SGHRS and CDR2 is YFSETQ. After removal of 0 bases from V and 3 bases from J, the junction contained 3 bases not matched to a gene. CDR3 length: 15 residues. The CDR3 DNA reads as TGCGCCAGCAGCTTGGACGGGACAGGGTACTATGGCTACACCTTC. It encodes CASSLDGTGYYGYTF. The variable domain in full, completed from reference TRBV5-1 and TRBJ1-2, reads KAGVTQTPRYLIKTRGQQVTLSCSPISGHRSVSWYQQTPGQGLQFLFEYFSETQRNKGNFPGRFSGRQFSNSRSEMNVSTLELGDSALYLCASSLDGTGYYGYTFGSGTRLTVV.

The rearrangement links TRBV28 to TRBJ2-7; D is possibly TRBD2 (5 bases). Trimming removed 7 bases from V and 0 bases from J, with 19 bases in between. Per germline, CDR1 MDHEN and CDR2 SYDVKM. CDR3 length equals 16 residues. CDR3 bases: TGTGCCAGCATCGACTTCACCCCGGGGAGCTCCTACGAGCAGTACTTC. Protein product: CASIDFTPGSSYEQYF.

The CDR3 reads CASSLAGASSYEQYF. The CDR3 region has the DNA TGTGCCAGCAGTTTAGCAGGGGCAAGCTCCTACGAGCAGTACTTC. The rearrangement links TRBV28 to TRBJ2-7, with a possible D match to TRBD1 (6 bases). This CDR3 spans 15 amino acids. V lost 2 bases to trimming and J lost 0 bases, with 11 bases between them. The V gene's germline CDR1 is MDHEN and CDR2 SYDVKM.

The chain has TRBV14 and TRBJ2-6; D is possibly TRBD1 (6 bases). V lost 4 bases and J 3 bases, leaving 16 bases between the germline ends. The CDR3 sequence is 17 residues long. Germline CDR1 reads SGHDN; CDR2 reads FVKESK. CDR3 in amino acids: CASSRGQRGFGANVLTF. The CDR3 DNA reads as TGTGCCAGCAGCCGGGGCCAAAGGGGGTTTGGGGCCAACGTCCTGACTTTC.

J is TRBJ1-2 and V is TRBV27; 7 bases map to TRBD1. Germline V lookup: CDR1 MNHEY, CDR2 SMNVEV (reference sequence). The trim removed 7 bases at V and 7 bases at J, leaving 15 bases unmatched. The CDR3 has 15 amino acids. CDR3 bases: TGTGCCAGCACCATCCTGGGAGGAGGGGGCGCTGGCTACACCTTC. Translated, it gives CASTILGGGGAGYTF.

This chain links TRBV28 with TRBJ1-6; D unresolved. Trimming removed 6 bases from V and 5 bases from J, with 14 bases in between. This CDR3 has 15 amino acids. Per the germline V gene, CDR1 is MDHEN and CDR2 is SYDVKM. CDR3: CASRPSEGHNSPLHF. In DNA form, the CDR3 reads TGTGCCAGCAGGCCCAGTGAGGGCCATAATTCACCCCTCCACTTT.

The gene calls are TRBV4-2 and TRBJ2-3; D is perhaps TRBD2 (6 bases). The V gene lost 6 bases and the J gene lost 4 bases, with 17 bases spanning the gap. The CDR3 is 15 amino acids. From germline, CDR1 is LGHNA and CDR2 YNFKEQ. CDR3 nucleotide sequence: TGTGCCAGCAGGGAGGGACGAGAAGAGTCAGATACGCAGTATTTT. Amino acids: CASREGREESDTQYF.

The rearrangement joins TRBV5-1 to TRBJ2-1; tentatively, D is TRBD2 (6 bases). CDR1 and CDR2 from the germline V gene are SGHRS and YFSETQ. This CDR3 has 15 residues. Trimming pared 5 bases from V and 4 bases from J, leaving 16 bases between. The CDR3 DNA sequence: TGCGCCAGCAGTAGTTTGGGGGGAGAATACAATGAGCAGTTCTTC. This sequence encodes CASSSLGGEYNEQFF.

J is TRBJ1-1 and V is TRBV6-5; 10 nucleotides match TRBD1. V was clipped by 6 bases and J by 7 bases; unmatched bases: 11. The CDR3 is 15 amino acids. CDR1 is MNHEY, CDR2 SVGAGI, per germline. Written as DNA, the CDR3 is TGTGCCAGCAGGATATCTAGGGGACAGGGGCATGAAGCTTTCTTT. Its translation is CASRISRGQGHEAFF.

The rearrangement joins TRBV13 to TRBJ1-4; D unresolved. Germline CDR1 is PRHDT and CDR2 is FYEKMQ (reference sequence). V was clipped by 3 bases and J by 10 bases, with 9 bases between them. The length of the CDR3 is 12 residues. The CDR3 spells CASSLESGKLFF. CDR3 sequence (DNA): TGTGCCAGCAGCTTGGAGTCTGGAAAACTGTTTTTT.

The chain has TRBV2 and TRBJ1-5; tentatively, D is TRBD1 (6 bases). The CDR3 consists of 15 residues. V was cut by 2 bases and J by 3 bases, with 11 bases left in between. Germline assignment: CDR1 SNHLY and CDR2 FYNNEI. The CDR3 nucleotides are TGTGCCAGCAGTGAAACAGGGAATGTCAATCAGCCCCAGCATTTT. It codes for CASSETGNVNQPQHF.

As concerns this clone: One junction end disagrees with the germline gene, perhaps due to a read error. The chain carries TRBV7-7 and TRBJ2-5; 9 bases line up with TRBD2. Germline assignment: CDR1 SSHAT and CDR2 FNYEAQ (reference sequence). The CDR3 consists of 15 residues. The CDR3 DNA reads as TGTGCTAGCAGCTTCGTGACTAGCGGCAAAGAGACCCAGTACTTC. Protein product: CASSFVTSGKETQYF.

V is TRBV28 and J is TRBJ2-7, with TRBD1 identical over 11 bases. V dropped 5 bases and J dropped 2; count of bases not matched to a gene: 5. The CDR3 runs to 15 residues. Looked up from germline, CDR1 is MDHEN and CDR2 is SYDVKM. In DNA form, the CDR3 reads TGTGCCAGCAGTAGCGCGGGACAGGGGGCCTACGAGCAGTACTTC. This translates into CASSSAGQGAYEQYF.